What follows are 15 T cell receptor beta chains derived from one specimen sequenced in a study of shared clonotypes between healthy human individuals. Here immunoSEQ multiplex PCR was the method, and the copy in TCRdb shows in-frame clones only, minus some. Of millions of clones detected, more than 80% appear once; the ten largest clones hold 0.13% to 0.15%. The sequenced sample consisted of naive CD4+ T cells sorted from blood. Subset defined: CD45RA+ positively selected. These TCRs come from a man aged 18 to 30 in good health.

The CDR3 coding sequence is TGTGCCAGCAGTTTAGGGGTTTCGCGGACCCAGTACTTC. Amino acid sequence: CASSLGVSRTQYF. The rearrangement links TRBV28 to TRBJ2-5, with D unclear. This CDR3 has 13 amino acids. V shed 2 bases and J shed 7 bases, with 11 bases lying between them. Germline CDR1 and CDR2: MDHEN and SYDVKM.

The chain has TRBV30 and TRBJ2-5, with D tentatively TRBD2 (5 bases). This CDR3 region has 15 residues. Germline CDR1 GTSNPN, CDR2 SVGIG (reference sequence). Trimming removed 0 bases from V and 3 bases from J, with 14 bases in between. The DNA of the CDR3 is TGTGCCTGGAGTGTACAGAGAGGGCCCAAAGAGACCCAGTACTTC. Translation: CAWSVQRGPKETQYF.

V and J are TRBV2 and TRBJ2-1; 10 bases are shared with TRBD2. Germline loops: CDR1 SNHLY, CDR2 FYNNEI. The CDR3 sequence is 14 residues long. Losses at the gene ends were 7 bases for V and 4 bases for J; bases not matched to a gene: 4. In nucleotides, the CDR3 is TGTGCCAGCACTACTAGCGGGGTTTACAATGAGCAGTTCTTC. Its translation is CASTTSGVYNEQFF.

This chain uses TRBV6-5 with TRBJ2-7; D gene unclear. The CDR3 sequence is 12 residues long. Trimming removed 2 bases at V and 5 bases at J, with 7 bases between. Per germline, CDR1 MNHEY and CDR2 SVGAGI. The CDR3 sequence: CASSYIGNEQYF. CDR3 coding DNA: TGTGCCAGCAGTTACATAGGGAACGAGCAGTACTTC.

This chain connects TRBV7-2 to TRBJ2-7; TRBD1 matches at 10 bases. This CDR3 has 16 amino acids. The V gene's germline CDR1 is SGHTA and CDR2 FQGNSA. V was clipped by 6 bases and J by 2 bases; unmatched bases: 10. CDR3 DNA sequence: TGTGCCAGCAGGACATCCGACAGGGGGCCCACCTACGAGCAGTACTTC. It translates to CASRTSDRGPTYEQYF.

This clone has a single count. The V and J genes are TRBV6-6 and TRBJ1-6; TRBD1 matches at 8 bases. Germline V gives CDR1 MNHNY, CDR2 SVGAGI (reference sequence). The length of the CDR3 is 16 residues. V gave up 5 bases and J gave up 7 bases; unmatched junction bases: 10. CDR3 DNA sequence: TGTGCCAGCAGTAACACAGACAGGGGCGTCAATTCACCCCTCCACTTT. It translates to CASSNTDRGVNSPLHF.

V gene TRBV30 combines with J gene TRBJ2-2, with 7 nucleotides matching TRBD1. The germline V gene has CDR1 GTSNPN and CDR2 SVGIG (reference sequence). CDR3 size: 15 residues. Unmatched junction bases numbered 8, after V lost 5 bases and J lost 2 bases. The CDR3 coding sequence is TGTGCCTGGTCAAAGACAGGGATAAACACCGGGGAGCTGTTTTTT. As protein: CAWSKTGINTGELFF.

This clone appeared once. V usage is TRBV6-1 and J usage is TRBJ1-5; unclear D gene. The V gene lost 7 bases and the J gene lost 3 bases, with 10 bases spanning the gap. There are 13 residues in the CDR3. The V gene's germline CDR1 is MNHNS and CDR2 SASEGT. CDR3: CASTRGNNQPQHF. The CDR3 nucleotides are TGTGCCAGCACACGGGGTAACAATCAGCCCCAGCATTTT.

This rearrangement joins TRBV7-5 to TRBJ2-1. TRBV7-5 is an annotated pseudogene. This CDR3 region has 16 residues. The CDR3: CARSSTCRAGIDEQFF. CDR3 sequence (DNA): TGTGCCAGAAGCTCGACTTGCAGGGCGGGTATAGATGAGCAGTTCTTC.

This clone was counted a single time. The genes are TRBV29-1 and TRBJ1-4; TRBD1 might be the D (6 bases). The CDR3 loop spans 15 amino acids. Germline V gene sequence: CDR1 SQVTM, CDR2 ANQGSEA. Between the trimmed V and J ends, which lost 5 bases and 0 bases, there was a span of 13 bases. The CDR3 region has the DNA TGCAGCGTTACTATAGACAGGACAACTAATGAAAAACTGTTTTTT. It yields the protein CSVTIDRTTNEKLFF.

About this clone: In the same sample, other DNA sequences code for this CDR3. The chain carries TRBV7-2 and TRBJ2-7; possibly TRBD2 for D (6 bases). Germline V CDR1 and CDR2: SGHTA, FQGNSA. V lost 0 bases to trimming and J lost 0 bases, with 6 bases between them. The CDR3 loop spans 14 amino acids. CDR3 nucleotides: TGTGCCAGCAGCTTAGCCGGGAGCTCCTACGAGCAGTACTTC. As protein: CASSLAGSSYEQYF.

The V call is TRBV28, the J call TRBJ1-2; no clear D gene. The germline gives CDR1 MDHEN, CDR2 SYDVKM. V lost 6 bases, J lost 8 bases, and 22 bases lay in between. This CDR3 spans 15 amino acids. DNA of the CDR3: TGTGCCAGCAGCCCCTCCCGACTGACGTCGAGCGGCTACACCTTC. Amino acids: CASSPSRLTSSGYTF.

The CDR3 DNA is TGTGCCAGCAGCCCTGACAGCCGCTATGGCTACACCTTC. It yields the protein CASSPDSRYGYTF. J is TRBJ1-2 and V is TRBV11-2; possibly TRBD1 for D (5 bases). The CDR3 totals 13 residues. Germline CDR1 is SGHAT and CDR2 is FQNNGV. V was shortened by 5 bases and J by 4 bases, with 11 bases between the two germline ends.

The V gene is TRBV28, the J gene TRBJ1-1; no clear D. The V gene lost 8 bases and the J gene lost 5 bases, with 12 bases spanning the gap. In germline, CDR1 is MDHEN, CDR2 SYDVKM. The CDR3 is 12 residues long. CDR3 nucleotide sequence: TGTGCCAGCTACCAGTTGGATACTGAAGCTTTCTTT. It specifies CASYQLDTEAFF.

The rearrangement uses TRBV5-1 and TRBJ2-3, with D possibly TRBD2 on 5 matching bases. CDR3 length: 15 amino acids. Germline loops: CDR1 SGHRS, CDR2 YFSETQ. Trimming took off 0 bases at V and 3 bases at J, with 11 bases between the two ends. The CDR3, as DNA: TGCGCCAGCAGCTTGGGGGGTAGCGTGACAGATACGCAGTATTTT. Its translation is CASSLGGSVTDTQYF.